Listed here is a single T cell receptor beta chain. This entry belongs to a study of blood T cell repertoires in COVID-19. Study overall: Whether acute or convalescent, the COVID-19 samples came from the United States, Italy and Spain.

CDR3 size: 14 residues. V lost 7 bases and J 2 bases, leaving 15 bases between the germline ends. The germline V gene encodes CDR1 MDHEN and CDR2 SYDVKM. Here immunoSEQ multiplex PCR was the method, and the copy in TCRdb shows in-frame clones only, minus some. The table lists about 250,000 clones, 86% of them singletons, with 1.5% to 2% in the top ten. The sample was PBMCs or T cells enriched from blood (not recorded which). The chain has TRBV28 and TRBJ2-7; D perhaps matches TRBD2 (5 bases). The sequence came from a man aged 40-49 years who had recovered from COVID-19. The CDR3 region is CASKRHLGTYEQYF. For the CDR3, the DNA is TGTGCCAGCAAGCGGCACCTAGGGACCTACGAGCAGTACTTC.